This passage covers 14 T cell receptor beta chains from one sample sequenced in a study of shared clonotypes between healthy human individuals. Profiled with immunoSEQ multiplex PCR; TCRdb holds only in-frame clones, not every one. The data show 1,500,000 or so clones, around 97% seen once. The source material was naive CD4+ T cells sorted from blood. Subset specified: CD45RA+ positively selected. These receptor sequences come from a man aged 25-45 years in good health.

This chain connects TRBV5-5 to TRBJ1-2, with 7 bases that match TRBD1. Germline-derived CDR1 and CDR2 are SGHKS and YYEKEE (reference sequence). The CDR3 runs to 13 residues. V lost 4 bases to trimming and J lost 8 bases; unmatched junction nucleotides: 8. The CDR3 spells CASSQQGFGGYTF. The CDR3 region has the DNA TGTGCCAGCAGCCAACAGGGGTTTGGCGGCTACACCTTC.

V and J are TRBV5-4 and TRBJ2-1; 8 nucleotides align to TRBD1. There are 12 residues in the CDR3. Germline-derived CDR1 and CDR2 are SGHNT and YYREEE (reference sequence). The ends lost 2 bases at V and 13 bases at J; junction bases unmatched: 5. CDR3 sequence (DNA): TGTGCCAGCAGCTTAGGAGGACAGGGTCAGTTCTTC. Protein product: CASSLGGQGQFF.

The chain uses TRBV28 and TRBJ1-5, with 9 bases that match TRBD1. The trim removed 2 bases at V and 8 bases at J, leaving 7 bases unmatched. Germline-derived CDR1 and CDR2 are MDHEN and SYDVKM. This CDR3 comprises 15 residues. The CDR3 loop reads CASSLPTGQGKPQHF. CDR3 DNA sequence: TGTGCCAGCAGTTTACCCACGGGACAGGGAAAGCCCCAGCATTTT.

The chain links TRBV2 to TRBJ2-1; 7 nucleotides agree with TRBD2. The CDR3 runs to 14 residues. CDR1 SNHLY and CDR2 FYNNEI come from the germline V gene. The ends lost 3 bases at V and 4 bases at J; junction bases unmatched: 3. CDR3 residues: CASSDGEGYNEQFF. The CDR3 nucleotides are TGTGCCAGCAGTGACGGGGAGGGATACAATGAGCAGTTCTTC.

The chain is built from TRBV14 and TRBJ1-1, with D possibly TRBD1 on 6 matching bases. CDR1 is SGHDN and CDR2 is FVKESK in the germline V gene. Trimming removed 3 bases at V and 4 bases at J, with 12 bases between. The CDR3 runs 14 residues. The DNA of the CDR3 is TGTGCCAGCAGCCACTTCATAGGGGGCACTGAAGCTTTCTTT. Translated: CASSHFIGGTEAFF. Based on the CDR3 plus reference TRBV14 and TRBJ1-1, the full variable domain is EAGVTQFPSHSVIEKGQTVTLRCDPISGHDNLYWYRRVMGKEIKFLLHFVKESKQDESGMPNNRFLAERTGGTYSTLKVQPAELEDSGVYFCASSHFIGGTEAFFGQGTRLTVV.

This clone was seen a handful of times. Distinct nucleotide sequences in the sample also encode this CDR3. This chain uses TRBV18 with TRBJ2-5, with D uncertain. The germline V gene encodes CDR1 KGHSH and CDR2 LQKENI. Trimming cost V 3 bases and J 5 bases, with 4 bases left between them. The CDR3 loop spans 11 amino acids. The CDR3 DNA is TGTGCCAGCTCACCGGGGGAGACCCAGTACTTC. This encodes CASSPGETQYF.

The chain employs TRBV7-2 and TRBJ2-3, with D tentatively TRBD1 (6 bases). Looked up from germline, CDR1 is SGHTA and CDR2 is FQGNSA. Trimming stripped 5 bases from V and 2 bases from J, with 14 bases between. The CDR3 has 15 residues. The CDR3 sequence: CASSAPGQPTDTQYF. The CDR3 DNA reads TGTGCCAGCAGCGCCCCGGGACAACCCACAGATACGCAGTATTTT.

The chain is built from TRBV27 and TRBJ2-7; the match to TRBD1 covers 9 bases. The CDR3 is made up of 12 amino acids. The junction had 2 bases not matched to a gene; V was cut back by 6 bases and J by 5 bases. Germline V lookup: CDR1 MNHEY, CDR2 SMNVEV (reference sequence). CDR3 DNA sequence: TGTGCCAGCAGACGGGACAGGGACGAGCAGTACTTC. Translated, it gives CASRRDRDEQYF.

V and J are TRBV11-2 and TRBJ2-1, with 9 positions matching TRBD2. The V and J ends lost 4 bases and 6 bases, in that order; junction bases with no gene match: 7. Germline CDR1 is SGHAT and CDR2 is FQNNGV. The CDR3 is 15 residues long. The CDR3 DNA follows: TGTGCCAGCAGCTCCATAGCGGGAGAGATCAATGAGCAGTTCTTC. Protein: CASSSIAGEINEQFF.

This clone has a single count. This chain links TRBV7-7 with TRBJ1-2; D may be TRBD1 (6 bases). The germline V gene has CDR1 SSHAT and CDR2 FNYEAQ (reference sequence). V was trimmed by 4 bases and J by 4 bases, leaving 13 bases between them. This CDR3 spans 14 amino acids. The CDR3 protein is CASSSGGGGYGYTF. The CDR3 DNA sequence: TGTGCCAGCAGCTCGGGAGGGGGAGGCTATGGCTACACCTTC. Looking up the rest from reference TRBV7-7 and TRBJ1-2 gives the full variable domain: GAGVSQSPRYKVTKRGQDVTLRCDPISSHATLYWYQQALGQGPEFLTYFNYEAQPDKSGLPSDRFSAERPEGSISTLTIQRTEQRDSAMYRCASSSGGGGYGYTFGSGTRLTVV.

J is TRBJ1-5 and V is TRBV30; TRBD1 matches at 8 bases. Germline trimming cut 2 bases from V and 2 bases from J; bases unmatched to any gene: 5. CDR3 length: 15 amino acids. Germline V CDR1 and CDR2: GTSNPN, SVGIG (reference sequence). Here the CDR3 reads CAWSRQGFGNQPQHF. The DNA of the CDR3 is TGTGCCTGGAGTCGACAGGGGTTTGGCAATCAGCCCCAGCATTTT.

CDR3 sequence reads: CASSQVIETQYF. The CDR3 bases are TGTGCCAGCAGCCAAGTCATTGAGACCCAGTACTTC. The gene calls are TRBV14 and TRBJ2-5, with D uncertain. Deletions cut 1 base from V and 5 bases from J, with 5 bases between. This CDR3 has 12 residues. Germline CDR1 and CDR2: SGHDN and FVKESK.

This chain links TRBV6-6 with TRBJ1-5, with D possibly being TRBD1 (5 bases). V gave up 2 bases and J gave up 7 bases, with 15 bases separating them. Germline V gene lookup returns CDR1 MNHNY and CDR2 SVGAGI (reference sequence). CDR3 length equals 15 residues. CDR3 region: CASSYEGTRGQPQHF. The CDR3 bases are TGTGCCAGCAGTTACGAGGGGACGAGGGGCCAGCCCCAGCATTTT.

CDR3 coding DNA: TGTGCCATCAGCGGGGGTTGGGGGTCCTACGAGCAGTACTTC. It yields the protein CAISGGWGSYEQYF. The chain has TRBV10-3 and TRBJ2-7; D may be TRBD2 (6 bases). Germline loops: CDR1 ENHRY, CDR2 SYGVKD. The CDR3 is 14 amino acids. Trimming stripped 6 bases from V and 1 base from J, with 13 bases between.